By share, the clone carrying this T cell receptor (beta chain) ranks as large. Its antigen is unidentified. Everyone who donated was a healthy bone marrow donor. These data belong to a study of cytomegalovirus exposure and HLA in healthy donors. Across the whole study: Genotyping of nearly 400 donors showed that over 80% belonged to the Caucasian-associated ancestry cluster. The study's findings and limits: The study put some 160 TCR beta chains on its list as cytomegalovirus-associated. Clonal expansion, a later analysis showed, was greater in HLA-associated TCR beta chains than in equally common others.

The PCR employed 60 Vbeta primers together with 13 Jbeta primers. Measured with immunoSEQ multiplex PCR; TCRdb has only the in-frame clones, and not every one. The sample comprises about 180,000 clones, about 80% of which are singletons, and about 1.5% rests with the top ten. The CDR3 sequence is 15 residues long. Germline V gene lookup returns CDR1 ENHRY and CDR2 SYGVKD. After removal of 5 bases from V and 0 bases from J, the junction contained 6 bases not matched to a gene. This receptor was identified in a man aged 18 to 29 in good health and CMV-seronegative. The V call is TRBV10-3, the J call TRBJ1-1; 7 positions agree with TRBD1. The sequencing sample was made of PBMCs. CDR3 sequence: CAISHGTEMNTEAFF. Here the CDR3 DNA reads TGTGCCATCAGTCACGGGACAGAGATGAACACTGAAGCTTTCTTT.